These 21 T cell receptor beta chains share one sample of origin, sequenced in a study of CD8 T cells in Susac syndrome. The RNA, roughly 0.5 to 1 ug, was put through reverse transcription using random hexamers. MiXCR was run by TCRdb on the immunoSEQ multiplex PCR reads, yielding one entry per CDR3 protein. This sample has about 130,000 distinct CDR3 sequences; roughly 94% occur once, and the top ten carry approximately 0.18%. Sequenced: CD8+ T cells from PBMCs. These receptor sequences come from a human donor with Susac syndrome.

This chain links TRBV4-1 with TRBJ2-3; 9 nucleotides align to TRBD2. The CDR3 contains 16 residues. V lost 4 bases to trimming and J lost 2 bases; unmatched junction nucleotides: 7. CDR1 and CDR2 (germline): MGHRA, YSYEKL. The CDR3 nucleotides are TGCGCCAGCAGCCCTTTGACTAGCGGATACACAGATACGCAGTATTTT. Its translation is CASSPLTSGYTDTQYF.

The chain is built from TRBV29-1 and TRBJ2-3; possibly TRBD1 or TRBD2 for D (5 bases each). Germline assignment: CDR1 SQVTM and CDR2 ANQGSEA. Trimming left V 5 bases short and J 0 bases short, with 15 bases between. The CDR3 loop spans 15 amino acids. CDR3 region: CSVRDRDGSTDTQYF. The CDR3 nucleotides read TGCAGCGTTCGTGACCGGGACGGAAGCACAGATACGCAGTATTTT.

The rearrangement links TRBV5-1 to TRBJ2-2; weak D call: TRBD2 (6 bases). In germline, CDR1 is SGHRS, CDR2 YFSETQ. CDR3 size: 15 residues. V lost 1 base and J 3 bases, leaving 10 bases between the germline ends. The CDR3 spells CASSLSPGDTGELFF. In nucleotides, the CDR3 is TGCGCCAGCAGCTTGTCGCCGGGAGACACCGGGGAGCTGTTTTTT.

V is TRBV9 and J is TRBJ1-2; perhaps TRBD1 as D (5 bases). The CDR3 consists of 14 residues. V was clipped by 3 bases and J by 4 bases, with 13 bases between them. CDR1 SGDLS and CDR2 YYNGEE come from the germline V gene. This chain's CDR3 is CASSDHSGAYGYTF. DNA for the CDR3: TGTGCCAGCAGCGACCACAGCGGGGCCTATGGCTACACCTTC. The entire variable domain, with the rest obtained from reference TRBV9 and TRBJ1-2, is as follows: DSGVTQTPKHLITATGQRVTLRCSPRSGDLSVYWYQQSLDQGLQFLIQYYNGEERAKGNILERFSAQQFPDLHSELNLSSLELGDSALYFCASSDHSGAYGYTFGSGTRLTVV.

The chain is built from TRBV4-1 and TRBJ2-5, with D possibly matching TRBD1 (5 bases). The CDR3 extends over 15 amino acids. Per the germline V gene, CDR1 is MGHRA and CDR2 is YSYEKL. V lost 0 bases, J lost 2 bases, and 10 bases lay in between. As DNA, the CDR3 is TGCGCCAGCAGCCAAGAAGGGGCAGGGCAAGAGACCCAGTACTTC. Translating it yields CASSQEGAGQETQYF.

The chain uses TRBV2 and TRBJ2-1; TRBD2 aligns across 9 bases. This CDR3 spans 16 amino acids. Per the germline V gene, CDR1 is SNHLY and CDR2 is FYNNEI. The V and J ends lost 7 bases and 9 bases, in that order; junction bases with no gene match: 16. CDR3 nucleotide sequence: TGTGCCAGCATGACTCCTCTAGCGGGGCCGGAGGGTGAGCAGTTCTTC. It yields the protein CASMTPLAGPEGEQFF. The full variable domain, its missing parts supplied by reference TRBV2 and TRBJ2-1, is EPEVTQTPSHQVTQMGQEVILRCVPISNHLYFYWYRQILGQKVEFLVSFYNNEISEKSEIFDDQFSVERPDGSNFTLKIRSTKLEDSAMYFCASMTPLAGPEGEQFFGPGTRLTVL.

The gene calls are TRBV5-1 and TRBJ1-5, with 7 positions matching TRBD1. This CDR3 comprises 13 residues. Trimming took 0 bases from V and 7 from J; bases not matched to a gene: 1. The germline V gene has CDR1 SGHRS and CDR2 YFSETQ. The CDR3 sequence: CASSLGRGQPQHF. The CDR3 region has the DNA TGCGCCAGCAGCTTGGGCAGGGGGCAGCCCCAGCATTTT.

This chain connects TRBV13 to TRBJ2-5; 9 nucleotides align to TRBD2. The germline V gene has CDR1 PRHDT and CDR2 FYEKMQ (reference sequence). The CDR3 is made up of 15 amino acids. The V and J ends lost 8 bases and 3 bases, in that order; junction bases with no gene match: 10. The CDR3 DNA is TGTGCCAGCGCCGGGTACGCGGGAGGGAAAGAGACCCAGTACTTC. Protein sequence: CASAGYAGGKETQYF.

The chain links TRBV27 to TRBJ2-2, with a tentative D call TRBD2 (6 bases). Trimming stripped 5 bases from V and 2 bases from J, with 9 bases between. Germline V gene data show CDR1 as MNHEY and CDR2 as SMNVEV (reference sequence). The CDR3 loop spans 14 amino acids. The CDR3 coding sequence is TGTGCCAGCAGTGGGGAGGCAAACACCGGGGAGCTGTTTTTT. This gives the protein CASSGEANTGELFF.

The chain combines TRBV29-1 with TRBJ2-3, with 7 nucleotides matching TRBD1. V gave up 6 bases and J gave up 4 bases; unmatched junction bases: 7. CDR1 and CDR2 from the germline V gene are SQVTM and ANQGSEA. This CDR3 is built from 13 residues. Here the CDR3 DNA reads TGCAGCGTGCTACAGGGGTTCGCAGATACGCAGTATTTT. Translated, it gives CSVLQGFADTQYF.

The chain has TRBV12-3 or TRBV12-4 and TRBJ2-5; 10 bases align to TRBD2. This CDR3 has 15 residues. Losses at the gene ends were 3 bases for V and 3 bases for J; bases not matched to a gene: 4. CDR3 sequence (DNA): TGTGCCAGCAGTTTTTCGGGACTAGCGAAAGAGACCCAGTACTTC. Translated: CASSFSGLAKETQYF.

This clonotype showed up just once. The chain uses TRBV29-1 and TRBJ2-2; TRBD2 aligns across 9 bases. This CDR3 comprises 13 residues. Losses at the gene ends were 5 bases for V and 6 bases for J; bases not matched to a gene: 4. Looked up from germline, CDR1 is SQVTM and CDR2 is ANQGSEA. The CDR3 is CSVLAGAPGELFF. CDR3 sequence (DNA): TGCAGCGTTTTAGCGGGAGCGCCCGGGGAGCTGTTTTTT.

The chain carries TRBV28 and TRBJ1-5; the D gene is possibly TRBD1 (5 bases). This CDR3 is 14 amino acids long. The V end was cut by 1 base, the J end by 5 bases, with 9 bases between. Looked up from germline, CDR1 is MDHEN and CDR2 is SYDVKM. The CDR3 DNA sequence: TGTGCCAGCAGTTTATTCGGAGGGGATCAGCCCCAGCATTTT. This encodes CASSLFGGDQPQHF.

J is TRBJ2-1 and V is TRBV9, with 13 bases fitting TRBD2. The trim removed 3 bases at V and 8 bases at J, leaving 8 bases unmatched. This CDR3 region has 16 residues. CDR1 and CDR2 from the germline V gene are SGDLS and YYNGEE. CDR3 in DNA: TGTGCCAGCAGCGGGGCGACTAGCGGGAGGACTGATGAGCAGTTCTTC. It codes for CASSGATSGRTDEQFF.

The J gene is TRBJ2-7, the V gene TRBV28; D remains unclear. The length of the CDR3 is 17 residues. From germline, CDR1 is MDHEN and CDR2 SYDVKM. Trimming took off 5 bases at V and 7 bases at J, with 27 bases between the two ends. DNA for the CDR3: TGTGCCAGCAGTACCCCCCGGGCCGATAGCCATTCTGGGGAGCAGTACTTC. Protein product: CASSTPRADSHSGEQYF. Filled out from reference TRBV28 and TRBJ2-7, the complete variable domain reads DVKVTQSSRYLVKRTGEKVFLECVQDMDHENMFWYRQDPGLGLRLIYFSYDVKMKEKGDIPEGYSVSREKKERFSLILESASTNQTSMYLCASSTPRADSHSGEQYFGPGTRLTVT.

The DNA of the CDR3 is TGCGCCAGCAGCTTAGACGGTTTGGAGTACTTC. It is translated as CASSLDGLEYF. This chain joins TRBV5-1 and TRBJ2-7; no definite D call. The V gene lost 2 bases and the J gene lost 11 bases, with 11 bases spanning the gap. The CDR3 has 11 amino acids. Per the germline V gene, CDR1 is SGHRS and CDR2 is YFSETQ.

This sequence joins TRBV20-1 and TRBJ2-1, with D uncertain. The germline gives CDR1 DFQATT, CDR2 SNEGSKA (reference sequence). V was clipped by 6 bases and J by 3 bases, with 12 bases between them. The CDR3 sequence is 13 residues long. The CDR3 sequence is CSATAPIYNEQFF. In nucleotides, the CDR3 is TGCAGTGCCACCGCCCCCATCTACAATGAGCAGTTCTTC.

The chain joins TRBV14 to TRBJ1-5; no definite D call. CDR3 length equals 12 residues. V lost 0 bases to trimming and J lost 5 bases, with 2 bases between them. Germline V gene data show CDR1 as SGHDN and CDR2 as FVKESK. The CDR3 is CASSQEDQPQHF. The CDR3 DNA reads as TGTGCCAGCAGCCAAGAGGATCAGCCCCAGCATTTT.

V is TRBV12-3 or TRBV12-4 and J is TRBJ2-2; 9 bases are a match to TRBD1. The V segment lost 10 bases and the J segment 6 bases; nucleotides outside the gene matches: 6. This CDR3 contains 13 residues. Here the CDR3 DNA reads TGTGCCACGCACAGGGGGCTAGCCGGGGAGCTGTTTTTT. This codes for CATHRGLAGELFF.

The table lists this clonotype with a few counts. This chain connects TRBV6-1 to TRBJ2-1, with 7 bases matching TRBD2. CDR3 length: 14 amino acids. Germline values: CDR1 MNHNS, CDR2 SASEGT. Trimming at V came to 3 bases and at J to 6 bases, leaving 5 bases not matched to a gene. CDR3 bases: TGTGCCAGCAGTGAGGCGGGAGTGGGCAATGAGCAGTTCTTC. Protein: CASSEAGVGNEQFF.

In this sample, this clonotype turned up once. V gene TRBV29-1 combines with J gene TRBJ2-7; D remains ambiguous. Germline lookup yields CDR1 SQVTM and CDR2 ANQGSEA. The germline V and J ends were trimmed by 7 bases and 1 base, with 11 bases remaining between them. The CDR3 sequence is 12 residues long. The CDR3 is CSAGGSSYEQYF. The CDR3 DNA follows: TGCAGCGCCGGTGGCAGTTCCTACGAGCAGTACTTC.